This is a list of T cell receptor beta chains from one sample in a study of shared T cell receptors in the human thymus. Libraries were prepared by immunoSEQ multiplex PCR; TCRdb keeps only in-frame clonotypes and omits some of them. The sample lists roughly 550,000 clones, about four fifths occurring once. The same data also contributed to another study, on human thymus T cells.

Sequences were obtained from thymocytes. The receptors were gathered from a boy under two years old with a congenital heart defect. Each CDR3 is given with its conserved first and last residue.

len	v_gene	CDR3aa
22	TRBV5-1	CASSQMGAPASGRAYSNYEQYF
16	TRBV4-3	CASSHEKDRGTDTQYF
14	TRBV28	CASRTGTTQETQYF
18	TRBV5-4	CASSLHPPGTTDYNEQFF
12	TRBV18	CASSPSSYEQYF
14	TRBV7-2	CASSPTRQGVEAFF
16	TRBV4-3	CASSQEPDSSNTEAFF
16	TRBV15	CATISGTGGNTGELFF
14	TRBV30	CAWELAYSTDTQYF
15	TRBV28	CASSLKGQQQETQYF
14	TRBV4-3	CASSQVGGRETQYF
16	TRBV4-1	CASSQVAGGEQETQYF
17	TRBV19	CASSIRTRENSNQPQHF
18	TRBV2	CASTTRTSGRPSTDTQYF
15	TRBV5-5	CASSLATGDNEKLFF
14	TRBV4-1	CASSQVGTNYEQYF
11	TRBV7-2	CASSFQGEQFF
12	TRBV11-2	CASTKRTGELFF
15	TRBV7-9	CASSLGATGANVLTF
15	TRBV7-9	CASSLRRQVATEAFF
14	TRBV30	CAWRQGPNTGELFF
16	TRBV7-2	CASSLGREGHYNEQFF
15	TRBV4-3	CASSQEVRATGELFF